Presented here are 27 T cell receptor beta chains from one specimen sequenced in a study of CD8+CD57+ T cells in acquired aplastic anemia. According to the study, genomic DNA was the template for TCR beta VDJ and CDR3 profiling. One entry per CDR3 protein results from TCRdb running MiXCR on the reads. The repertoire includes around 140,000 distinct CDR3 sequences, 41% of them detected once, and almost 8.5% sits in the top ten. The specimen was sorted CD4+, CD8+, or CD8+CD57+ T cells (not recorded which) from PBMCs. The source of these receptors is a human donor in good health, serving as a control.

This clonotype was seen at least ten times. The rearrangement joins TRBV20-1 to TRBJ1-5; D is uncertain. Germline V gene lookup returns CDR1 DFQATT and CDR2 SNEGSKA (reference sequence). CDR3 length equals 14 residues. V was trimmed by 3 bases and J by 3 bases, leaving 12 bases between them. The CDR3 DNA follows: TGCAGTGCTAGTAATGGCCCTATCAATCAGCCCCAGCATTTT. Amino acids: CSASNGPINQPQHF.

At least ten counts were recorded for this clonotype. The V gene is TRBV30, the J gene TRBJ2-3, with 8 nucleotides matching TRBD1. V lost 0 bases, J lost 15 bases, and 5 bases stayed unmatched. In germline, CDR1 is GTSNPN, CDR2 SVGIG (reference sequence). The CDR3 has 11 residues. Here the CDR3 DNA reads TGTGCCTGGAGTGTACAGGACAGGGTATATTTT. Its translation: CAWSVQDRVYF. Full variable domain (rest looked up from reference TRBV30 and TRBJ2-3): SQTIHQWPATLVQPVGSPLSLECTVEGTSNPNLYWYRQAAGRGLQLLFYSVGIGQISSEVPQNLSASRPQDRQFILSSKKLLLSDSGFYLCAWSVQDRVYFGPGTRLTVL.

This chain links TRBV15 with TRBJ2-5; 9 bases align to TRBD1. CDR1 is LNHNV, CDR2 YYDKDF, per germline (reference sequence). This CDR3 has 14 residues. The J segment lost 4 bases and the V segment lost 7 bases, leaving 7 bases of the junction unmatched. CDR3 sequence: CATTSGQGSETQYF. The CDR3 bases are TGTGCCACCACCTCGGGACAGGGTTCAGAGACCCAGTACTTC.

The chain uses TRBV6-1 and TRBJ2-7; 12 bases align to TRBD1. V shed 4 bases and J 5 bases; nucleotides not matched to a gene: 0. CDR3 length equals 13 residues. Germline V gene data show CDR1 as MNHNS and CDR2 as SASEGT. CDR3 bases: TGTGCCAGCAGTGGGGACAGGGGGCACGAGCAGTACTTC. This sequence encodes CASSGDRGHEQYF.

At least ten counts were recorded for this clonotype. The V and J genes are TRBV15 and TRBJ2-2, with unresolved D. Germline lookup yields CDR1 LNHNV and CDR2 YYDKDF (reference sequence). Deletions cut 1 base from V and 4 bases from J, with 10 bases between. The CDR3 totals 15 residues. Here the CDR3 reads CATSRGPQITGELFF. Written as DNA, the CDR3 is TGTGCCACCAGCAGAGGACCCCAAATCACCGGGGAGCTGTTTTTT.

This clonotype was seen ten or more times. The chain joins TRBV11-3 to TRBJ2-1; 9 nucleotides line up with TRBD2. Losses at the gene ends were 5 bases for V and 7 bases for J; bases not matched to a gene: 9. Germline CDR1 and CDR2: SGHNT and YENEEA. The length of the CDR3 is 15 residues. The CDR3 nucleotides read TGTGCCAGCAGCGCCGGACTAGCGCCGGTGAATGAGCAGTTCTTC. Protein: CASSAGLAPVNEQFF.

This clonotype has at least ten counts. The V gene is TRBV5-8, the J gene TRBJ2-2; no clear D gene. Germline V gene data show CDR1 as SGHTS and CDR2 as YDEGEE. Trimming left V 0 bases short and J 7 bases short, with 4 bases between. CDR3 length: 12 residues. CDR3 protein: CASSLAVGELFF. The CDR3 DNA sequence: TGTGCCAGCAGCTTGGCGGTCGGGGAGCTGTTTTTT.

This clonotype occurred once. The chain uses TRBV29-1 and TRBJ2-7, with 10 positions matching TRBD1. This CDR3 comprises 13 residues. Germline CDR1 and CDR2: SQVTM and ANQGSEA. With V trimmed by 7 bases and J by 6 bases, 9 bases remained unmatched. DNA of the CDR3: TGCAGCGCTTCGGACAGGGGGTTTGGCGAGCAGTACTTC. This codes for CSASDRGFGEQYF.

This chain uses TRBV10-3 with TRBJ1-1, with TRBD1 identical over 7 bases. The germline V gene has CDR1 ENHRY and CDR2 SYGVKD. The CDR3 contains 12 residues. The CDR3 coding sequence is TGTGCTAGAGAGGGGGCAAACACTGAAGCTTTCTTT. This gives the protein CAREGANTEAFF.

The chain couples TRBV30 to TRBJ1-1; D possibly corresponds to TRBD1 (6 bases). CDR1 and CDR2 from the germline V gene are GTSNPN and SVGIG (reference sequence). V was trimmed by 4 bases and J by 4 bases, leaving 13 bases between them. The CDR3 runs to 13 residues. The CDR3 bases are TGTGCCTGGAACATGCAGGGGACCACTGAAGCTTTCTTT. This gives the protein CAWNMQGTTEAFF.

The table lists this clonotype with many counts. This chain joins TRBV24-1 and TRBJ2-2, with TRBD1 matching over 9 bases. V lost 2 bases to trimming and J lost 5 bases; unmatched junction nucleotides: 2. CDR3 length: 15 amino acids. Germline V gene data show CDR1 as KGHDR and CDR2 as SFDVKD. DNA for the CDR3: TGTGCCACCAGTGATTGGGGACAGGGAACCGGGGAGCTGTTTTTT. Its protein product is CATSDWGQGTGELFF.

A remark on this clonotype: A single base separates this from a much larger clone, so it may be a read error. The V gene is TRBV6-1, the J gene TRBJ1-1; no firm D call. CDR3 length: 13 amino acids. Germline CDR1 and CDR2: MNHNS and SASEGT. V gave up 4 bases and J gave up 2 bases, with 8 bases separating them. DNA for the CDR3: TGTGCCAGCAGTGTACACGACAACACTGAAGCTTTCTTT. Translating gives CASSVHDNTEAFF.

This clonotype appeared many times. V is TRBV9 and J is TRBJ2-3, with 9 bases that match TRBD1. CDR1 is SGDLS, CDR2 YYNGEE, per germline. V dropped 4 bases and J dropped 2; count of bases not matched to a gene: 5. The CDR3 runs 15 residues. The CDR3 sequence is CASSPRTGATDTQYF. The CDR3 DNA follows: TGTGCCAGCAGCCCCCGGACAGGGGCCACAGATACGCAGTATTTT.

This rearrangement joins TRBV15 to TRBJ2-7; D might be TRBD1 (5 bases). Germline V gives CDR1 LNHNV, CDR2 YYDKDF (reference sequence). The CDR3 contains 14 residues. Trimming took 0 bases from V and 6 from J, leaving 12 bases between them. CDR3 residues: CATSRDRGPGEQYF. CDR3 DNA sequence: TGTGCCACCAGCAGAGATAGGGGCCCGGGCGAGCAGTACTTC.

This clonotype was counted at least ten times. The chain is built from TRBV4-1 and TRBJ1-4; a weak D match, TRBD1 (5 bases). The CDR3 consists of 13 residues. Deletions cut 2 bases from V and 12 bases from J, with 13 bases between. Germline loops: CDR1 MGHRA, CDR2 YSYEKL. This chain's CDR3 is CASSQTQAGQLFF. The CDR3 region has the DNA TGCGCCAGCAGCCAAACACAGGCCGGACAACTGTTTTTT.

This clonotype has just a few counts. An end of the junction does not agree with germline; a read error may underlie this. The rearrangement uses TRBV5-4 and TRBJ1-1; D may be TRBD1 (6 bases). This CDR3 region has 12 residues. CDR1 is SGHNT, CDR2 YYREEE, per germline (reference sequence). The CDR3 bases are TGTGCCAGCGGGGGGCGTGACACTAAAGCTTTCTTT. It is translated as CASGGRDTKAFF.

This clonotype was counted at least ten times. The chain uses TRBV24-1 and TRBJ1-5, with D unresolved. CDR1 and CDR2 from the germline V gene are KGHDR and SFDVKD. Between the trimmed V and J ends, which lost 5 bases and 0 bases, there was a span of 4 bases. This CDR3 has 13 amino acids. CDR3 sequence (DNA): TGTGCCACCAGTGCGAATAGCAATCAGCCCCAGCATTTT. Protein sequence: CATSANSNQPQHF.

This clonotype was picked up one time. The chain combines TRBV7-8 with TRBJ1-1; 9 positions match TRBD1. The CDR3 runs to 16 residues. CDR1 and CDR2 (germline): SGHVS, FQNEAQ. After removal of 8 bases from V and 0 bases from J, the junction contained 10 bases not matched to a gene. This CDR3 is CASLGTGTILNTEAFF. The CDR3 DNA is TGTGCCAGCTTGGGGACAGGGACGATACTGAACACTGAAGCTTTCTTT. Using reference TRBV7-8 and TRBJ1-1 for the parts outside the CDR3, the full variable domain is GAGVSQSPRYKVAKRGQDVALRCDPISGHVSLFWYQQALGQGPEFLTYFQNEAQLDKSGLPSDRFFAERPEGSVSTLKIQRTQQEDSAVYLCASLGTGTILNTEAFFGQGTRLTVV.

This clonotype was observed many times. The chain links TRBV19 to TRBJ2-5; 9 bases line up with TRBD2. Trimming took 2 bases from V and 5 from J; bases not matched to a gene: 9. This CDR3 is 16 amino acids long. The germline V gene encodes CDR1 LNHDA and CDR2 SQIVND (reference sequence). The CDR3 bases are TGTGCCAGTAGTATAACAACGGGACTAGCCCGGGAGACCCAGTACTTC. Its translation is CASSITTGLARETQYF. The entire variable domain, with the rest obtained from reference TRBV19 and TRBJ2-5, is as follows: DGGITQSPKYLFRKEGQNVTLSCEQNLNHDAMYWYRQDPGQGLRLIYYSQIVNDFQKGDIAEGYSVSREKKESFPLTVTSAQKNPTAFYLCASSITTGLARETQYFGPGTRLLVL.

This clonotype was found many times. This chain uses TRBV20-1 with TRBJ2-7; the D gene is possibly TRBD2 (6 bases). The CDR3 has 11 residues. Germline loops: CDR1 DFQATT, CDR2 SNEGSKA (reference sequence). The germline V and J ends were trimmed by 5 bases and 2 bases, with 7 bases remaining between them. Here the CDR3 DNA reads TGCAGTGCTGGAGGGCCCTACGAGCAGTACTTC. It specifies CSAGGPYEQYF.

As regards this clonotype: This clone may be a read error of a much larger clone one base away. Lacking the conserved final phenylalanine or tryptophan, this CDR3 likely reflects a read error. DNA for the CDR3: TGTGCCAGCAGTTGGACAGTCAATCAGCCCCAGCATCTT. Protein product: CASSWTVNQPQHL. The V and J genes are TRBV3-1 and TRBJ1-5; possible D gene TRBD1, 6 bases. CDR3 size: 13 residues. Germline-derived CDR1 and CDR2 are LGHDT and YNNKEL (reference sequence). Trimming pared 6 bases from V and 3 bases from J, leaving 9 bases between.

This rearrangement joins TRBV25-1 to TRBJ1-2; 7 bases are shared with TRBD1. CDR1 and CDR2 (germline): MGHDK, SYGVNS. V lost 0 bases and J lost 7; bases outside the gene matches: 8. This CDR3 contains 15 residues. The CDR3 DNA reads TGTGCCAGCAGTGAATACAGGGGGAGCGGGGTTGGCTACACCTTC. Translated: CASSEYRGSGVGYTF.

V and J are TRBV2 and TRBJ1-2; 7 bases line up with TRBD1. Trimming cost V 4 bases and J 8 bases; bases outside gene matches: 4. CDR1 is SNHLY and CDR2 is FYNNEI in the germline V gene. The CDR3 covers 12 residues. CDR3 region: CASSGDSHGYTF. The CDR3 DNA follows: TGTGCCAGCAGTGGGGACAGTCACGGCTACACCTTC.

This chain links TRBV7-9 with TRBJ2-5, with TRBD2 identical over 7 bases. This CDR3 spans 12 amino acids. The J segment lost 5 bases and the V segment lost 5 bases, leaving 2 bases of the junction unmatched. Germline V CDR1 and CDR2: SEHNR, FQNEAQ (reference sequence). Here the CDR3 DNA reads TGTGCCAGCAGCATTAGCGGGGAGACCCAGTACTTC. Its translation: CASSISGETQYF.

There are many counts of this clonotype. The rearrangement uses TRBV5-1 and TRBJ2-7; TRBD2 is a possible D gene (6 bases). CDR1 and CDR2 from the germline V gene are SGHRS and YFSETQ. The germline V and J ends were trimmed by 4 bases and 4 bases, with 12 bases remaining between them. There are 13 residues in the CDR3. CDR3 in amino acids: CASSPTGSYEQYF. DNA for the CDR3: TGCGCCAGCAGCCCGACCGGGAGTTACGAGCAGTACTTC.

This clonotype was counted at least ten times. J is TRBJ1-1 and V is TRBV5-5; 8 bases are shared with TRBD1. J gave up 4 bases and V 4 bases, and 3 bases lay outside the gene matches. The CDR3 length is 13 residues. The germline V gene encodes CDR1 SGHKS and CDR2 YYEKEE (reference sequence). The DNA of the CDR3 is TGTGCCAGCAGCCGGACAGGGACCACTGAAGCTTTCTTT. This translates into CASSRTGTTEAFF.

The chain is built from TRBV7-9 and TRBJ1-2; tentatively, D is TRBD1 (5 bases). CDR1 is SEHNR, CDR2 FQNEAQ, per germline (reference sequence). The CDR3 loop spans 14 amino acids. The germline V and J ends were trimmed by 6 bases and 6 bases, with 17 bases remaining between them. CDR3 sequence: CASRLKGAENGYTF. CDR3 sequence (DNA): TGTGCCAGCAGACTCAAAGGGGCCGAAAATGGCTACACCTTC.